Reported below is one T cell receptor (beta chain). This entry comes from a study of blood T cells in healthy people across ages. Study-level background: There was about one barcoded beta molecule captured by template switching per two T cells.

Caucasian individuals from Russia who were healthy and aged roughly 6 to 90 acted as donors. Per sample, a minimum of 7 million PBMCs were isolated. A sample-barcoded 5' primer and a J-beta primer mix were used in a second PCR of roughly 7 to 12 cycles. One entry per CDR3 protein, called by TCRdb with MiXCR from the 5' RACE reads. Here the sample spans 850,000 to 1,000,000 distinct CDR3 sequences, 45% to 60% being singletons. CDR3 length: 14 amino acids. CDR1 is DFQATT and CDR2 is SNEGSKA in the germline V gene (reference sequence). V lost 5 bases and J lost 6; bases outside the gene matches: 13. The sequence was obtained from a woman aged 60 to 75 in good health. The genes are TRBV20-1 and TRBJ2-7; TRBD2 matches at 7 bases. Sequenced: blood. DNA for the CDR3: TGCAGTGCTCCACTCTTAGCGGGCAGGCGCGAGCAGTACTTC. This sequence encodes CSAPLLAGRREQYF.